The entry below describes one T cell receptor (beta chain). Its specificity is not known. This CDR3 spans 15 amino acids. J gave up 2 bases and V 5 bases, and 6 bases lay outside the gene matches. Germline assignment: CDR1 MNHEY and CDR2 SMNVEV (reference sequence). These data originate in a study of T cell responses to AZD1222 COVID-19 vaccine. Overall study: Second-dose recipients at about 4 or about 12 weeks were treated as one pooled group.

Here immunoSEQ multiplex PCR was the method, and the copy in TCRdb shows in-frame clones only, minus some. This sample has just over 150,000 clones; 75% to 95% occur once, and the top ten carry approximately 2%. The study, taken as a whole, reports: Within unmutated variant regions lay the reported targets of nearly half of spike-specific TCRs. None of the repertoires were sampled until the peak T cell response had passed.

This receptor was obtained from an adult in good health. The chain is built from TRBV27 and TRBJ2-3; the match to TRBD1 covers 8 bases. Sequencing used peripheral blood, obtained on day 0 of AZD1222 vaccination. CDR3 DNA: TGTGCCAGCAGTCCCCAGACAGGGGCCACAGATACGCAGTATTTT. Its protein product is CASSPQTGATDTQYF.